This T cell receptor beta chain comes out of a study of T cell repertoires in cytomegalovirus infection. This clonotype showed up just a few times. As yet, its antigen is unknown. Looked up from germline, CDR1 is MNHNY and CDR2 is SVGAGI (reference sequence). Trimming stripped 7 bases from V and 1 base from J, with 19 bases between. The CDR3 consists of 16 residues. TCRdb analysed the reads with MiXCR anew, one entry per CDR3 protein. The data contain approximately 770,000 distinct CDR3 sequences, 29% of them singletons. This sample comprised cultured CD8+ T cells from PBMCs, obtained from culture after CMV antigen stimulation. The rearrangement joins TRBV6-6 to TRBJ1-2; D not resolved. This TCR came from a human donor in good health (CMV status not recorded). Some clones in this sample may be carry-over from other donors' samples. In nucleotides, the CDR3 is TGTGCCAGCACCCGCCGGGGAGAACCGCTTAACTATGGCTACACCTTC. Translated: CASTRRGEPLNYGYTF.